This T cell receptor beta chain was recovered during a study of CD8+ T cells in alopecia areata. Study information: A regimen of oral tofacitinib, 5 to 10 mg twice daily, was given to treated patients. Treated patients were scored for severity by percent of scalp affected. Tofacitinib treatment spanned 6 to 18 months, with 6 months off drug afterward.

cDNA reverse transcribed from extracted RNA served as the sequencing template. Generated by immunoSEQ multiplex PCR, the TCRdb table keeps only in-frame clones and is missing some. The data hold fewer than 250,000 clones, with around two fifths observed a single time. The treatment denotes: oral pan-JAK inhibitor, 5-10 mg twice daily. Cell sorting was applied to PBMCs, and CD4+ and CD8+ T cells were collected. This clone showed up just a few times. This TCR derives from a human donor with alopecia areata. Sequences were derived from CD4+ T cells sorted from blood, sampled at roughly week 30, from a patient treated with tofacitinib.

DNA for the CDR3: TGTGCCAGCAGCTTGGGGGCAGCGAACACCGGGGAGCTGTTTTTT. This gives the protein CASSLGAANTGELFF. The V call is TRBV7-3, the J call TRBJ2-2; possibly TRBD1 for D (6 bases). CDR3 length equals 15 residues. V gave up 3 bases and J gave up 0 bases, with 8 bases separating them. In germline, CDR1 is SGHTA, CDR2 FQGTGA.